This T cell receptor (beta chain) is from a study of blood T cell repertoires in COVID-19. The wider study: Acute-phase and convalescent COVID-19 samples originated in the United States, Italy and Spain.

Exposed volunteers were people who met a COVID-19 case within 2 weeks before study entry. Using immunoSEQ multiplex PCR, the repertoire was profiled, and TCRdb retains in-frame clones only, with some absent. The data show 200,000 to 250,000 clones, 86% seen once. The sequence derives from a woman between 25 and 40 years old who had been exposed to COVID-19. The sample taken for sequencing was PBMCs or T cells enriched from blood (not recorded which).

CDR3 nucleotides: TGTGCCAGCAGCAACCGGGGTCACAATGAGCAGTTCTTC. It is translated as CASSNRGHNEQFF. The V gene is TRBV6-5, the J gene TRBJ2-1, with D perhaps TRBD2 (5 bases). This CDR3 is 13 amino acids long. The ends were cut back, 6 bases at V and 5 bases at J, with 11 bases in the middle. Germline assignment: CDR1 MNHEY and CDR2 SVGAGI.